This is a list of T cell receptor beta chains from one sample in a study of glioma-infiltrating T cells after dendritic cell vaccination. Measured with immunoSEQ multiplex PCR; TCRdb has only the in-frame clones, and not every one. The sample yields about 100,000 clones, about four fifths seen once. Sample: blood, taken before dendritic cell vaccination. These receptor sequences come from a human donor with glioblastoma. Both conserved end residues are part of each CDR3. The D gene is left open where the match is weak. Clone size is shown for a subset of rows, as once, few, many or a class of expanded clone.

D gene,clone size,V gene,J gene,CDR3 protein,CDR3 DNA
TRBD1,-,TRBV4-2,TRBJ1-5,CASSPSGDRRSQPQHF,TGTGCCAGCAGCCCGTCTGGGGACAGACGTAGTCAGCCCCAGCATTTT
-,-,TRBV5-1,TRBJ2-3,CASSLVTGSTDTQYF,TGCGCCAGCAGCTTGGTAACAGGGAGCACAGATACGCAGTATTTT
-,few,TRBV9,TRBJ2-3,CASSLSVVSDTQYF,TGTGCCAGCAGCTTATCGGTGGTTTCAGATACGCAGTATTTT
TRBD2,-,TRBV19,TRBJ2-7,CASSIVSTGLADTYEQYF,TGTGCCAGTAGTATAGTTTCGACGGGACTAGCGGACACCTACGAGCAGTACTTC
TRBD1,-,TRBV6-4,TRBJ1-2,CASRDLTGGGGYTF,TGTGCCAGCAGGGACCTCACAGGGGGCGGCGGCTACACCTTC
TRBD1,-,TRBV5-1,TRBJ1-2,CASSLLGGAGGYTF,TGCGCCAGCAGCTTATTAGGGGGCGCGGGTGGCTACACCTTC
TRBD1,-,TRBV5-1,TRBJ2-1,CASSVDRGRNEQFF,TGCGCCAGCAGCGTTGACAGGGGGCGCAATGAGCAGTTCTTC
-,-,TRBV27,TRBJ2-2,CASSFLTGELFF,TGTGCCAGCAGTTTCCTTACCGGGGAGCTGTTTTTT
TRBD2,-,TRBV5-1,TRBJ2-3,CASSLMASGGIDTQYF,TGCGCCAGCAGCTTGATGGCTAGCGGGGGTATAGATACGCAGTATTTT
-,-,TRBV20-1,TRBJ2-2,CTRLNTGELFF,TGCACTCGTCTCAACACCGGGGAGCTGTTTTTT
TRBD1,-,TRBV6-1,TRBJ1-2,CATSLSGQPYGYTF,TGTGCCACCTCACTTTCGGGACAGCCCTATGGCTACACCTTC
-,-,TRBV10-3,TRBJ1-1,CAISERGNTEAFF,TGTGCCATCAGTGAAAGGGGGAACACTGAAGCTTTCTTT
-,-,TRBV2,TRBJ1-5,CASTSSGGQPQHF,TGTGCCAGCACCTCAAGCGGGGGCCAGCCCCAGCATTTT
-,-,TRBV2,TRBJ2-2,CASSRLAGELFF,TGTGCCAGCAGTCGACTAGCCGGGGAGCTGTTTTTT
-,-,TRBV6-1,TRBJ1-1,CASSLLRRINTEAFF,TGTGCCAGCAGCTTACTACGACGGATTAACACTGAAGCTTTCTTT
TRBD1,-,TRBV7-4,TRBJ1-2,CASSLEALLGGQGDYGYTF,TGTGCCAGCAGCCTAGAGGCATTGTTGGGGGGACAGGGCGACTATGGCTACACCTTC
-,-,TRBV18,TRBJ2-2,CASSPRQTNTGELFF,TGTGCCAGCTCACCACGGCAGACGAACACCGGGGAGCTGTTTTTT
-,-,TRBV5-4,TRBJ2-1,CASSVGQNSYNEQFF,TGTGCCAGCAGCGTAGGACAGAATTCCTACAATGAGCAGTTCTTC
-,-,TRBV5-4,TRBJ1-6,CASSLGALVGANSPLHF,TGTGCCAGCAGCTTGGGGGCCTTGGTTGGGGCGAATTCACCCCTCCACTTT
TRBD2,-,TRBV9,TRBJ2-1,CASSASTGTSGGAVEQFF,TGTGCCAGCAGCGCCAGTACCGGGACTAGCGGGGGGGCTGTTGAGCAGTTCTTC
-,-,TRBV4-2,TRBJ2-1,CASANRASGNEQFF,TGTGCCAGCGCCAACAGGGCGAGCGGCAATGAGCAGTTCTTC